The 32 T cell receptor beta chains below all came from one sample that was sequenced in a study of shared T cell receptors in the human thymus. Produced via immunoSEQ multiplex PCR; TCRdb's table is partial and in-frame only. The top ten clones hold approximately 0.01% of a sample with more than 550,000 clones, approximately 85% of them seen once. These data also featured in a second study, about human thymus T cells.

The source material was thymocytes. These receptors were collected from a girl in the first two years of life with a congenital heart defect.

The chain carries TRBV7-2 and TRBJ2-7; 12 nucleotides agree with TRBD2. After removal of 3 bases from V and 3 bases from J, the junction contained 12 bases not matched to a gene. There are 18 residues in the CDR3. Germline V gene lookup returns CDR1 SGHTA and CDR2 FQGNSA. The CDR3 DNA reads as TGTGCCAGCAGCTTGGGGGCTAGCGGGGGGGCCAGGCACTACGAGCAGTACTTC. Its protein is CASSLGASGGARHYEQYF.

Here the CDR3 DNA reads TGTGCTAGTGGTTTAGGGGGTTTGGCTGAAGCTTTCTTT. This translates into CASGLGGLAEAFF. The rearrangement joins TRBV12-5 to TRBJ1-1, with D tentatively TRBD1 (6 bases). The CDR3 runs to 13 residues. Germline-derived CDR1 and CDR2 are LGHNT and FRNRAP. The V end lost 3 bases, the J end lost 6 bases, and 11 bases lay between the germline ends.

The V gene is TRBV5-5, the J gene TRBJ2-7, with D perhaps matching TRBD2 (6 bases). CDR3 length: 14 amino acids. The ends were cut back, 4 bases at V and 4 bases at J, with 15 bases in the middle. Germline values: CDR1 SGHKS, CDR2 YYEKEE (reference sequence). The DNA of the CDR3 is TGTGCCAGCAGCCCCCTCGGGGAGGATTACGAGCAGTACTTC. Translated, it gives CASSPLGEDYEQYF.

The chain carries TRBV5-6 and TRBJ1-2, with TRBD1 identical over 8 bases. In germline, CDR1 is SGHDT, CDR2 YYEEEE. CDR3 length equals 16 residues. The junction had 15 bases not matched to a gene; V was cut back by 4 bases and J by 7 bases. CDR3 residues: CASSDDRDRLRSGYTF. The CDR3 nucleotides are TGTGCCAGCAGCGACGACAGGGACAGGCTTAGGAGTGGCTACACCTTC.

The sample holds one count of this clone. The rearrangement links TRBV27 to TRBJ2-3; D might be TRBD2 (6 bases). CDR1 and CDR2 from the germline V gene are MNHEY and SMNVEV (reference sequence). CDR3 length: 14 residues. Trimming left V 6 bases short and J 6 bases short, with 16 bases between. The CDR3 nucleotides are TGTGCCAGCAGGATGGAGGGAGGAGAGGATACGCAGTATTTT. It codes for CASRMEGGEDTQYF.

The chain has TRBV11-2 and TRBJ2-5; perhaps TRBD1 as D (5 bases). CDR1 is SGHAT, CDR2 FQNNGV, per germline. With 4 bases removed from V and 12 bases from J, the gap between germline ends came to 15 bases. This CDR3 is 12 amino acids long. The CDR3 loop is CASSSPGLGEYF. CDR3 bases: TGTGCCAGCAGCTCCCCCGGGTTAGGGGAGTACTTC.

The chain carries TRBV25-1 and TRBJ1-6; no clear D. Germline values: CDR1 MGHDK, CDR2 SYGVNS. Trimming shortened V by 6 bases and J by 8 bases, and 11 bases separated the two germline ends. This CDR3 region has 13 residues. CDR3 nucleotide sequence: TGTGCCAGCAGCTTATCGCGGGATTCACCCCTCCACTTT. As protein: CASSLSRDSPLHF.

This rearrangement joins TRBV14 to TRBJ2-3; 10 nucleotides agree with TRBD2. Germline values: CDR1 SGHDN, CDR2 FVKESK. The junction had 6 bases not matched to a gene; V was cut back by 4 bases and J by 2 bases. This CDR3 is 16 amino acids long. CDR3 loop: CASSPWTSGHTDTQYF. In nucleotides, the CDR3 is TGTGCCAGCAGCCCCTGGACTAGCGGTCACACAGATACGCAGTATTTT.

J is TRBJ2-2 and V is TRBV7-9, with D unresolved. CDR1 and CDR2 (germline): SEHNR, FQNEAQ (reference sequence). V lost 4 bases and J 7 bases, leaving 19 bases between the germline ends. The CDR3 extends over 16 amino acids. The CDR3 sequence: CASSSSAPRPVGELFF. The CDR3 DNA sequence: TGTGCCAGCAGCTCCTCAGCCCCTAGACCTGTCGGGGAGCTGTTTTTT.

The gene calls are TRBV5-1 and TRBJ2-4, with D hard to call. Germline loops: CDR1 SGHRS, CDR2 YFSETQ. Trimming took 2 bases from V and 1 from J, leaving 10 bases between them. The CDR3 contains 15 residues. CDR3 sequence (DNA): TGCGCCAGCAGCTTAACCACCGGGGCCAAAAACATTCAGTACTTC. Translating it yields CASSLTTGAKNIQYF. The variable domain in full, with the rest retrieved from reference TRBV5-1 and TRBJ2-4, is KAGVTQTPRYLIKTRGQQVTLSCSPISGHRSVSWYQQTPGQGLQFLFEYFSETQRNKGNFPGRFSGRQFSNSRSEMNVSTLELGDSALYLCASSLTTGAKNIQYFGAGTRLSVL.

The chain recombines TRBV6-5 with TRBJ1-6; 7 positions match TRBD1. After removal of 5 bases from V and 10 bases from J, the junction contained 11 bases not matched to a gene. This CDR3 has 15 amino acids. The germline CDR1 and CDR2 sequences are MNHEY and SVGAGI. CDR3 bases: TGTGCCAGCAGTCCGCAGGGGGTCGTTCGATCACCCCTCCACTTT. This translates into CASSPQGVVRSPLHF.

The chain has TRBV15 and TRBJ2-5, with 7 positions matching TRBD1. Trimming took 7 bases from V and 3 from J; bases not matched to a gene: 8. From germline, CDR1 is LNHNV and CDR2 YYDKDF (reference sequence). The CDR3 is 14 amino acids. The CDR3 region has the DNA TGTGCCACCACTCTCATGGACAGGAAAGAGACCCAGTACTTC. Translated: CATTLMDRKETQYF.

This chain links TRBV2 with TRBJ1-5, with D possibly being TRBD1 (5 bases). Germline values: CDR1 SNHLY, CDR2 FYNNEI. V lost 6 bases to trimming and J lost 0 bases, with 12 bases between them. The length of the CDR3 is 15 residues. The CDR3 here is CASRNRDSSNQPQHF. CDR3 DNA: TGTGCCAGCAGGAACCGGGACTCTAGCAATCAGCCCCAGCATTTT. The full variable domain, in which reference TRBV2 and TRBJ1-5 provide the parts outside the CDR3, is EPEVTQTPSHQVTQMGQEVILRCVPISNHLYFYWYRQILGQKVEFLVSFYNNEISEKSEIFDDQFSVERPDGSNFTLKIRSTKLEDSAMYFCASRNRDSSNQPQHFGDGTRLSIL.

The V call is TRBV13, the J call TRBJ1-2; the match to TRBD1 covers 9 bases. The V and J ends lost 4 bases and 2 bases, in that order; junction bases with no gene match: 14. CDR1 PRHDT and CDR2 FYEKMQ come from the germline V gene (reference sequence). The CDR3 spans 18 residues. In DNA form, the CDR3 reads TGTGCCAGCAGCTCGGAACAGGGGGCGGGAGGTCTCAACTATGGCTACACCTTC. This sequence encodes CASSSEQGAGGLNYGYTF.

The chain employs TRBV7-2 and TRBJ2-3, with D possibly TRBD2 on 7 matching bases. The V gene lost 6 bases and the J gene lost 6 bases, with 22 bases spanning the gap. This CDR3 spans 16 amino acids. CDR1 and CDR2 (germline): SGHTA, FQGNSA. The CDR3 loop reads CASRDSRAGAPDTQYF. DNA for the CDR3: TGTGCCAGCAGGGACTCAAGGGCGGGGGCCCCGGATACGCAGTATTTT.

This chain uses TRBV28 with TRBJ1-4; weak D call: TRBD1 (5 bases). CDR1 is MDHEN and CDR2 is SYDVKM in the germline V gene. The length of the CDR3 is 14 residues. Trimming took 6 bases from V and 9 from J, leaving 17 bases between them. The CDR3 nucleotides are TGTGCCAGCAGCCCCGATGGGGCGGAGCAAAAACTGTTTTTT. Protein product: CASSPDGAEQKLFF.

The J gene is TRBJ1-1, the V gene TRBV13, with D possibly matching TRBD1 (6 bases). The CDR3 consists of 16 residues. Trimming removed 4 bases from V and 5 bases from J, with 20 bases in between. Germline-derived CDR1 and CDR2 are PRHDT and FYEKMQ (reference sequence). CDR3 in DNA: TGTGCCAGCAGCTCCACAGGGATTCAGAGTGCGACTGAAGCTTTCTTT. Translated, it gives CASSSTGIQSATEAFF.

The CDR3 DNA sequence: TGCGCCAGCAGCGTTCGCTATGGTGACTATGGCTACACCTTC. Encoded protein: CASSVRYGDYGYTF. V usage is TRBV5-1 and J usage is TRBJ1-2, with D hard to call. Trimming cost V 4 bases and J 3 bases, with 13 bases left between them. The CDR3 spans 14 residues. CDR1 SGHRS and CDR2 YFSETQ come from the germline V gene.

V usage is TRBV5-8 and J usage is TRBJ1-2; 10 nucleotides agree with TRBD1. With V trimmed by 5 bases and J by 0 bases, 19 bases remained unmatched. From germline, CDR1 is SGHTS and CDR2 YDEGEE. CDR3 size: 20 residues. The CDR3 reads CASRRDRGQSHQEANYGYTF. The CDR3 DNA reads TGTGCCAGCAGAAGGGACAGGGGTCAGTCTCATCAAGAAGCTAACTATGGCTACACCTTC.

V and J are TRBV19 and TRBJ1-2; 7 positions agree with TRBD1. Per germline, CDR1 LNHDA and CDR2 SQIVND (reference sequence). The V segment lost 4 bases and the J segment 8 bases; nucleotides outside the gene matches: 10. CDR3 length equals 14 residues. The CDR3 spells CASSKRGRALGYTF. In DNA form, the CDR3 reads TGTGCCAGTAGTAAAAGGGGGCGCGCATTAGGCTACACCTTC. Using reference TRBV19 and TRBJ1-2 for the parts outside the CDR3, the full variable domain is DGGITQSPKYLFRKEGQNVTLSCEQNLNHDAMYWYRQDPGQGLRLIYYSQIVNDFQKGDIAEGYSVSREKKESFPLTVTSAQKNPTAFYLCASSKRGRALGYTFGSGTRLTVV.

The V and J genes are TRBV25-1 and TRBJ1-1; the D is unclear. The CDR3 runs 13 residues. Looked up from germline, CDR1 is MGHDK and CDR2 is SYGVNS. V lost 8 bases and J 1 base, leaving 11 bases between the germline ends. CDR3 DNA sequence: TGTGCCAGCGGTAATACAAAGAACACTGAAGCTTTCTTT. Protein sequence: CASGNTKNTEAFF.

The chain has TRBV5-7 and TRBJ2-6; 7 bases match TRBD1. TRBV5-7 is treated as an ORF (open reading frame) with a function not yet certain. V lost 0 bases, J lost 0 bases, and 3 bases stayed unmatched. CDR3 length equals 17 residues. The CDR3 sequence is CASSLGQGYSGANVLTF. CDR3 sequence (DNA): TGTGCCAGCAGCTTGGGACAGGGCTACTCTGGGGCCAACGTCCTGACTTTC.

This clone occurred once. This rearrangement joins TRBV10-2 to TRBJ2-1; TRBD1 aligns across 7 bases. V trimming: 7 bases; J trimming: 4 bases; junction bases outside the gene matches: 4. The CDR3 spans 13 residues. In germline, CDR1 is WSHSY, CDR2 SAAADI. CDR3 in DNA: TGCGCCAGCAACCCGACAGGGTACAATGAGCAGTTCTTC. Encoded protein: CASNPTGYNEQFF.

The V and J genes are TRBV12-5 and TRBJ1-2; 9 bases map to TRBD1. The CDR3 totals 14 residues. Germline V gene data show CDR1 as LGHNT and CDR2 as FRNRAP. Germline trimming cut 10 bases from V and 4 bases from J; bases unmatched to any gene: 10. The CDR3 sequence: CATDPGQGFYGYTF. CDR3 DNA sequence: TGTGCTACCGACCCGGGACAGGGATTCTATGGCTACACCTTC.

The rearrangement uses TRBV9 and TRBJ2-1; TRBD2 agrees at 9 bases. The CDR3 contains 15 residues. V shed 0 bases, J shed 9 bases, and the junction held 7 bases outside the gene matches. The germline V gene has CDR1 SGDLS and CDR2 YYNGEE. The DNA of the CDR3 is TGTGCCAGCAGCGTAGGGCGGGGGGGCCTCGGTGAGCAGTTCTTC. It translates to CASSVGRGGLGEQFF.

CDR3 sequence (DNA): TGTGCCAGCAGCTCGCGGACTAGCGGGGGGATCTACGAGCAGTACTTC. It yields the protein CASSSRTSGGIYEQYF. This chain uses TRBV5-6 with TRBJ2-7; 14 nucleotides line up with TRBD2. Germline assignment: CDR1 SGHDT and CDR2 YYEEEE. CDR3 length equals 16 residues. The V gene end was trimmed by 3 bases and the J gene end by 3 bases; junction bases not matched to a gene: 5.

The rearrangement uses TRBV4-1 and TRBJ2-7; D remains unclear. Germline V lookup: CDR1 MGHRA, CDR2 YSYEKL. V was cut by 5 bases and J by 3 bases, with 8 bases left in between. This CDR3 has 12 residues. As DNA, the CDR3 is TGCGCCAGCAGCGGTAACTACTACGAGCAGTACTTC. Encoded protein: CASSGNYYEQYF.

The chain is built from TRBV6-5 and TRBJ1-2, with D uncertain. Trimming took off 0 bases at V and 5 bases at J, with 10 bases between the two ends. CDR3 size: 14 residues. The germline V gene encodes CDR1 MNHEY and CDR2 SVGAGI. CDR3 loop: CASSYSAVVYGYTF. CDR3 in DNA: TGTGCCAGCAGTTACTCGGCAGTCGTTTATGGCTACACCTTC.

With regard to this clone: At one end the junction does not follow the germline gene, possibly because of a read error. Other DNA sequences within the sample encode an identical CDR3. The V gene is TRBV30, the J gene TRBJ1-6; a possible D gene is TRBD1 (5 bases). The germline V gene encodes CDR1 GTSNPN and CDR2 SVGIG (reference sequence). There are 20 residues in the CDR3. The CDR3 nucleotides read TGTGCCTGGAGTGTATCCCTCGCGGGGCGCCAAGGCCCCTATAATTCCCCCCTCCACTTT. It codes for CAWSVSLAGRQGPYNSPLHF.

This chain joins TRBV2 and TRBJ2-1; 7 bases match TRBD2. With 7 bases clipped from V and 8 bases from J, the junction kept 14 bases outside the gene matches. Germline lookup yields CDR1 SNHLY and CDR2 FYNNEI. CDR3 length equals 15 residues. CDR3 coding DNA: TGTGCCAGCATTGGGGGAGGGTCAATATCCGATGAGCAGTTCTTC. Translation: CASIGGGSISDEQFF.

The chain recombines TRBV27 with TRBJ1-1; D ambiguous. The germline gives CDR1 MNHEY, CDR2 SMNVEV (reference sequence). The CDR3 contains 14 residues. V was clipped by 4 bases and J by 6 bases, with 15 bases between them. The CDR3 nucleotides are TGTGCCAGCAGTTGGTGTGCCGGGGTATCTGAAGCTTTCTTT. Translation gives CASSWCAGVSEAFF.

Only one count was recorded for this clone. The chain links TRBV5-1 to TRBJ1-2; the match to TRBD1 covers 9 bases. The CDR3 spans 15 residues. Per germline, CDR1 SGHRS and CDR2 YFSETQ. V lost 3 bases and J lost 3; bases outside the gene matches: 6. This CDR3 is CASSSRQGGDYGYTF. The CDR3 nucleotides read TGCGCCAGCAGCTCCCGACAGGGGGGTGACTATGGCTACACCTTC.